The rows below give T cell receptor beta chains drawn from one sample of a study of blood T cell repertoires in COVID-19. TCRdb's table, derived via immunoSEQ multiplex PCR, lists solely in-frame clones and lacks some. The table shows 200,000 to 250,000 clones, with 65% to 85% occurring only once. The sequenced sample consisted of peripheral blood. The origin of the receptors is a woman younger than 45 with COVID-19, enrolled during active disease. The CDR3 runs from the conserved cysteine through the conserved F or W. D genes are given only for firm matches. Clone size, where shown, is once, few, many, or a class for clones that have expanded.

V,size,J,D,CDR3,DNA
TRBV5-1,.,TRBJ2-2,.,CASSLSRATGELFF,TGCGCCAGCAGCTTGAGCAGGGCCACCGGGGAGCTGTTTTTT
TRBV2,.,TRBJ1-6,.,CASSELQPNSPLHF,TGTGCCAGCAGTGAATTACAGCCTAATTCACCCCTCCACTTT
TRBV28,.,TRBJ1-5,TRBD1,CASSSPGQGGGPQHF,TGTGCCAGCAGCTCTCCGGGACAGGGTGGAGGGCCCCAGCATTTT
TRBV6-5,.,TRBJ2-7,.,CASGSSRSYEQYF,TGTGCCAGCGGTTCTAGCCGCTCCTACGAGCAGTACTTC
TRBV5-1,.,TRBJ2-3,TRBD2,CASSLEAGGRTDTQYF,TGCGCCAGCAGCTTGGAAGCGGGGGGGCGCACAGATACGCAGTATTTT
TRBV12-3/TRBV12-4,.,TRBJ2-7,TRBD2,CASSLILAGEPYF,TGTGCCAGCAGTTTGATACTAGCGGGAGAGCCGTACTTC
TRBV28,.,TRBJ2-3,.,CASSLVAGALSTDTQYF,TGTGCCAGCAGTTTAGTGGCGGGGGCCTTAAGCACAGATACGCAGTATTTT
TRBV3-1/TRBV3-2,.,TRBJ2-5,.,CASSQDIETQYF,TGTGCCAGCAGCCAAGATATAGAGACCCAGTACTTC
TRBV6-5,.,TRBJ2-1,TRBD2,CASSLGLAGVGEQFF,TGTGCCAGCAGCTTGGGACTAGCGGGAGTCGGTGAGCAGTTCTTC
TRBV12-3/TRBV12-4,.,TRBJ2-1,TRBD2,CASSLAELGEQFF,TGTGCCAGCAGCCTAGCGGAGTTGGGTGAGCAGTTCTTC
TRBV28,.,TRBJ2-7,TRBD1,CATSTGNHYEQYF,TGTGCCACTTCGACAGGGAATCACTACGAGCAGTACTTC
TRBV18,once,TRBJ2-2,.,CASSPPTAGGGELFF,TGTGCCAGCTCACCACCGACAGCGGGCGGCGGGGAGCTGTTTTTT
TRBV6-6,.,TRBJ2-7,TRBD2,CASSPFGGAYEQYF,TGTGCCAGCAGCCCCTTTGGGGGGGCCTACGAGCAGTACTTC
TRBV25-1,.,TRBJ2-7,TRBD2,CASSEIGLAGEQYF,TGTGCCAGCAGTGAGATAGGACTAGCGGGGGAGCAGTACTTC
TRBV5-1,.,TRBJ1-1,.,CASSLAQGNTEAFF,TGCGCCAGCAGCTTGGCTCAGGGCAACACTGAAGCTTTCTTT
TRBV5-6,once,TRBJ1-2,TRBD1,CASSLKFETGIYGYTF,TGTGCCAGCAGCTTGAAATTCGAGACAGGGATATATGGCTACACCTTC
TRBV15,.,TRBJ2-5,.,CATSPRGAGETQYF,TGTGCCACCAGTCCTCGCGGGGCCGGAGAGACCCAGTACTTC
TRBV9,.,TRBJ2-6,TRBD1,CASSVSRDRAPGANVLTF,TGTGCCAGCAGCGTTTCCCGGGACAGGGCTCCTGGGGCCAACGTCCTGACTTTC
TRBV5-1,once,TRBJ2-5,TRBD2,CASSLWGGQETQYF,TGCGCCAGCAGCTTGTGGGGGGGTCAGGAGACCCAGTACTTC
TRBV2,.,TRBJ2-3,TRBD1,CASSMTGVGTDTQYF,TGTGCCAGCAGCATGACAGGGGTCGGCACAGATACGCAGTATTTT
TRBV4-2,.,TRBJ2-1,.,CASRRDSPGEQFF,TGTGCCAGCAGACGGGACTCCCCCGGTGAGCAGTTCTTC
TRBV13,.,TRBJ2-1,TRBD2,CASSPGLAGVYEQFF,TGTGCCAGCAGCCCAGGACTAGCGGGAGTTTATGAGCAGTTCTTC
TRBV14,.,TRBJ2-1,.,CASSPGRLGEQFF,TGTGCCAGCAGCCCGGGACGACTAGGCGAGCAGTTCTTC
TRBV9,once,TRBJ2-1,.,CASSVGGSYNEQFF,TGTGCCAGCAGCGTAGGAGGGTCCTACAATGAGCAGTTCTTC
TRBV29-1,few,TRBJ2-2,TRBD1,CSVVRQGNTGELFF,TGCAGCGTTGTCAGACAGGGTAACACCGGGGAGCTGTTTTTT
TRBV19,.,TRBJ2-7,TRBD2,CASSIGAGGPGSAREQYF,TGTGCCAGTAGTATAGGAGCGGGGGGGCCGGGTTCCGCTCGGGAGCAGTACTTC
TRBV5-6,.,TRBJ2-7,TRBD1,CASSLWTGAGYEQYF,TGTGCCAGCAGCCTGTGGACAGGGGCGGGCTACGAGCAGTACTTC
TRBV2,.,TRBJ2-2,TRBD1,CASRGDRVDTGELFF,TGTGCCAGCAGGGGGGACAGGGTAGACACCGGGGAGCTGTTTTTT